The clone carrying this TCR beta chain was found a few times. Its antigen remains unidentified. The sample is drawn from a study of beta chain features in type 1 diabetes. Sequencing targeted expressed TCRB transcripts, as all isolated RNA had been reverse transcribed. Measured with immunoSEQ multiplex PCR; TCRdb has only the in-frame clones, and not every one. The sample consists of almost 350,000 clones, about a tenth of them appearing once. Germline V gene data show CDR1 as MGHDK and CDR2 as SYGVNS. The CDR3 totals 17 residues. V lost 1 base and J lost 0, with 14 bases in between. Study-wide findings and caveats: Significant though moderate, a shortening of TCRB CDR3s appeared in all four CD4+ subsets of Type 1 diabetes patients.

This TCR came from a man aged 30 to 39 with type 1 diabetes. Material: central memory CD4+ T cells from blood. The genes are TRBV25-1 and TRBJ2-3, with a weak D call TRBD2 (5 bases). The CDR3 protein is CASSELIGLFSTDTQYF. The CDR3 region has the DNA TGTGCCAGCAGTGAATTAATCGGACTTTTTAGCACAGATACGCAGTATTTT.